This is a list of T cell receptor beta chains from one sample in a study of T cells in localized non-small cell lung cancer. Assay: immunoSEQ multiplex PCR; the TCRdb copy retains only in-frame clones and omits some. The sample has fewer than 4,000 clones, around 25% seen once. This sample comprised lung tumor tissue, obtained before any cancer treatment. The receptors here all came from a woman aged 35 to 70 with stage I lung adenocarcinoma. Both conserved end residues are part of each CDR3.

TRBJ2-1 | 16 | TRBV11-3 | CASSLAGTGSYNEQFF
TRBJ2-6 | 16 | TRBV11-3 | CASSLLGGPGANVLTF
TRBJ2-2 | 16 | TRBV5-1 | CASSWIRDRFTGELFF
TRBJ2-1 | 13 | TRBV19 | CASSKGSANEQFF
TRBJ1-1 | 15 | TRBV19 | CASSDQGGMNTEAFF
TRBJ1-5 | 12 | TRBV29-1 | CSVVTGNQPQHF
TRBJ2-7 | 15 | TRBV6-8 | CASSYWATGNYEQYF
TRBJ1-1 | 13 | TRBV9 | CASVRGDATEAFF
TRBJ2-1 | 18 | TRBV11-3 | CASSLVVLAGGRNNEQFF
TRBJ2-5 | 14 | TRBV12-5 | CASEPGLASETQYF
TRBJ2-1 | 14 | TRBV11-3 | CASSLGGRNNEQFF
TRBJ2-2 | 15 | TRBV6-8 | CASSLDSINTGELFF
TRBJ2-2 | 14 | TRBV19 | CASSGAVNTGELFF
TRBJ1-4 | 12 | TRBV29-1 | CSVVGRNEKLFF
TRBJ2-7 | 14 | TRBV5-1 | CASSFRGSSYEQYF
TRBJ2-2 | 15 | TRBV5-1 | CASSRQGPNTGELFF
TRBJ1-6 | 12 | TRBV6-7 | CASSYGNSPLHF
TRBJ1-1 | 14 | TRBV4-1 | CASSQEILNTEAFF
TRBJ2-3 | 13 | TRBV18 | CASSPNPTDTQYF
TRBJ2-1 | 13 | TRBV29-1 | CSVGRQGRVEQFF
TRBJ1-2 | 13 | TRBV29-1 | CSVEAPGNYGYTF
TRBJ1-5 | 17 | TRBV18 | CASSLDNEPYSNQPQHF
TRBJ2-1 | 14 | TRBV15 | CATSRETGDNEQFF
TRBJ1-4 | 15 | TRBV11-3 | CASSSTAGTNEKLFF
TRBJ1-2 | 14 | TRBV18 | CASSPPRPLYGYTF
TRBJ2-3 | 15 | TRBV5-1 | CASSYSTGDTDTQYF
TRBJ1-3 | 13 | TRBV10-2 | CASSSAGGNTIYF
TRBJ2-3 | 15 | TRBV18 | CASSPQWGGTDTQYF
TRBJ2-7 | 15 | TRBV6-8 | CASSRKDRGTLEQYF
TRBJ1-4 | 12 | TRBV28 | CATCGRLRKLFF
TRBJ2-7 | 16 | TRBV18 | CASSPGSQTGQGEQYF
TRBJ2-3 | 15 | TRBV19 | CASSISRDPTDTQYF
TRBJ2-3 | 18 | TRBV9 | CASSAGTSGGAGTDTQYF
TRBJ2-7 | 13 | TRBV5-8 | CASSPGGGNEQYF
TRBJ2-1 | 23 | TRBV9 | CASSVLGRGKEGLSSTANNEQFF
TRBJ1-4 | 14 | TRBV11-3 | CASSSGQGGEKLFF
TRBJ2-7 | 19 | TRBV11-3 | CASSLTILSNRDRDYEQYF